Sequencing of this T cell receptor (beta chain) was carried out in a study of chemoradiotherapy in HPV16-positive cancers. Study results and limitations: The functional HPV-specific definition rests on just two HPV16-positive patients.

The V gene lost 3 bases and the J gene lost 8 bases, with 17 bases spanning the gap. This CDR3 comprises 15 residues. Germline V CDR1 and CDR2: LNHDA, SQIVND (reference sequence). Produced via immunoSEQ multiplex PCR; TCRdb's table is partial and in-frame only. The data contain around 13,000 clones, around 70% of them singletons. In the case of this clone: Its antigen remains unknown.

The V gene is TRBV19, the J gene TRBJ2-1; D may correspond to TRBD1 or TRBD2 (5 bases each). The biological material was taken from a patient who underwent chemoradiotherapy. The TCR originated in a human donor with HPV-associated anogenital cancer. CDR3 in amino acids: CASSIPGGWGYEQFF. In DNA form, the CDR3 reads TGTGCCAGTAGTATCCCGGGCGGTTGGGGGTATGAGCAGTTCTTC.